The 6 T cell receptor beta chains below were found in one sample sequenced in a study of T-cell memory formation after mild COVID-19. One entry per CDR3 protein results from TCRdb running MiXCR on the 5' RACE reads. The sample holds roughly 250,000 distinct CDR3 sequences, around 15% seen once. Specimen: PBMCs or a T cell subset sorted from them (not recorded which). These receptors all come from a man aged 18 to 30 who had mild COVID-19 (a few samples of this study predate the infection). Cell type and time point are not known.

The rearrangement joins TRBV7-3 to TRBJ2-3; tentatively, D is TRBD1 (5 bases). V was cut by 4 bases and J by 6 bases, with 11 bases left in between. The CDR3 totals 13 residues. Germline assignment: CDR1 SGHTA and CDR2 FQGTGA. The CDR3 bases are TGTGCCAGCAGCTCGCAAAACAGGGATACGCAGTATTTT. As protein: CASSSQNRDTQYF.

The chain uses TRBV6-5 and TRBJ1-2; D gene ambiguous. CDR1 is MNHEY and CDR2 is SVGAGI in the germline V gene. With 6 bases removed from V and 4 bases from J, the gap between germline ends came to 15 bases. The CDR3 runs 14 residues. Here the CDR3 reads CASRGMWGTYGYTF. DNA for the CDR3: TGTGCCAGCAGGGGGATGTGGGGAACCTATGGCTACACCTTC.

This clonotype was counted only a few times. This rearrangement joins TRBV6-6 to TRBJ1-5; TRBD1 aligns across 9 bases. CDR3 length: 17 amino acids. The trim removed 2 bases at V and 1 base at J, leaving 6 bases unmatched. Germline lookup yields CDR1 MNHNY and CDR2 SVGAGI (reference sequence). The CDR3 DNA is TGTGCCAGCAGTTACCCCGGGACAGGGTGGAGCAATCAGCCCCAGCATTTT. Residues: CASSYPGTGWSNQPQHF.

In this sample, this clonotype turned up a few times. This chain links TRBV6-1 with TRBJ2-3; D ambiguous. CDR1 and CDR2 (germline): MNHNS, SASEGT. The CDR3 is 12 residues long. V lost 3 bases and J 6 bases, leaving 7 bases between the germline ends. CDR3 DNA: TGTGCCAGCAGTGATCTGAGGGATACGCAGTATTTT. This sequence encodes CASSDLRDTQYF.

This chain links TRBV7-9 with TRBJ1-4; perhaps TRBD1 as D (6 bases). CDR3 size: 13 residues. The germline V and J ends were trimmed by 2 bases and 8 bases, with 9 bases remaining between them. Germline CDR1 SEHNR, CDR2 FQNEAQ (reference sequence). CDR3 sequence reads: CASSLTTGEKLFF. The CDR3 region has the DNA TGTGCCAGCAGCTTAACGACAGGCGAAAAACTGTTTTTT.

The chain has TRBV20-1 and TRBJ1-2; D perhaps matches TRBD1 (5 bases). CDR3 length: 16 amino acids. Germline CDR1 is DFQATT and CDR2 is SNEGSKA (reference sequence). The germline V and J ends were trimmed by 1 base and 4 bases, with 19 bases remaining between them. Written as DNA, the CDR3 is TGCAGTGCTAGAGGGGACGGCTCGGGGGTCGGCTATGGCTACACCTTC. Translation: CSARGDGSGVGYGYTF.